These 31 T cell receptor beta chains were all obtained from the same sample, sequenced in a study of cytomegalovirus exposure and HLA in healthy donors (dated by TCRdb to the late 2010s). The protocol used for the library was the immunoSEQ multiplex PCR assay. A mixture of 60 forward primers for TCR Vbeta segments and 13 reverse primers for TCR Jbeta segments was used in the multiplex PCR. TCRdb obtained this table from immuneACCESS and retained in-frame rearrangements with V and J assigned. These tables miss some clones; where compared with another copy, unresolved V genes account for less than half of the shortfall, and the remainder is unexplained. The sample includes under 250,000 clones, with around four fifths observed a single time. About 0.45% of the sample comes from the top ten. The sample was PBMCs. These receptors all come from a boy aged 5 to 17 in good health and CMV-seronegative.

This sequence joins TRBV5-8 and TRBJ2-3; 13 nucleotides line up with TRBD2. The CDR3 consists of 18 residues. CDR1 and CDR2 (germline): SGHTS, YDEGEE. Losses at the gene ends were 1 base for V and 7 bases for J; bases not matched to a gene: 12. The CDR3, as DNA: TGTGCCAGCAGCTTGACCTCCGGGACTAGCGGGATTTTTTATACGCAGTATTTT. Residues: CASSLTSGTSGIFYTQYF.

The chain joins TRBV14 to TRBJ2-1; 11 nucleotides agree with TRBD2. The CDR3 is 15 residues long. Trimming at V came to 8 bases and at J to 8 bases, leaving 11 bases not matched to a gene. Per the germline V gene, CDR1 is SGHDN and CDR2 is FVKESK. The CDR3 nucleotides are TGTGCCAGCCACGGAGGGCCTAGCGGGGGGTATGAGCAGTTCTTC. Its translation: CASHGGPSGGYEQFF.

In DNA form, the CDR3 reads TGCGCCAGCAGCCCCATGGGACAGGGATCTCGCGAGCAGTACTTC. Its protein is CASSPMGQGSREQYF. This rearrangement joins TRBV4-1 to TRBJ2-7; 9 bases are shared with TRBD1. The CDR3 covers 15 residues. Germline V CDR1 and CDR2: MGHRA, YSYEKL. V trimming: 4 bases; J trimming: 6 bases; junction bases outside the gene matches: 10.

This chain joins TRBV6-1 and TRBJ1-1; 9 bases agree with TRBD1. This CDR3 region has 16 residues. V was clipped by 3 bases and J by 0 bases; unmatched bases: 5. Germline V gene sequence: CDR1 MNHNS, CDR2 SASEGT. Here the CDR3 DNA reads TGTGCCAGCAGTGACACCAGACAGGGGGTGAACACTGAAGCTTTCTTT. Its protein product is CASSDTRQGVNTEAFF.

The chain couples TRBV5-1 to TRBJ2-1; 7 nucleotides align to TRBD1. Germline V CDR1 and CDR2: SGHRS, YFSETQ. The CDR3 has 16 amino acids. Unmatched junction bases numbered 10, after V lost 5 bases and J lost 2 bases. As DNA, the CDR3 is TGCGCCAGCAGGGACCCCCAAGGGGGCACCTACAATGAGCAGTTCTTC. This codes for CASRDPQGGTYNEQFF.

The rearrangement uses TRBV6-4 and TRBJ1-3; the match to TRBD1 covers 8 bases. Germline V CDR1 and CDR2: MRHNA, SNTAGT. This CDR3 contains 14 residues. V was clipped by 7 bases and J by 4 bases; unmatched bases: 6. The CDR3 DNA reads TGTGCCAGCACCCGACAGGGGCGCGGAAACACCATATATTTT. Protein: CASTRQGRGNTIYF.

This clone was recorded only once. The J gene is TRBJ2-5, the V gene TRBV28; 14 bases agree with TRBD2. After removal of 5 bases from V and 4 bases from J, the junction contained 6 bases not matched to a gene. The CDR3 sequence is 16 residues long. Germline V gene sequence: CDR1 MDHEN, CDR2 SYDVKM. CDR3 protein: CASSRPGLAGGETQYF. In DNA form, the CDR3 reads TGTGCCAGCAGTCGGCCTGGACTAGCGGGAGGAGAGACCCAGTACTTC.

The chain employs TRBV6-1 and TRBJ2-5, with D perhaps matching TRBD2 (6 bases). Trimming shortened V by 2 bases and J by 1 base, and 14 bases separated the two germline ends. CDR3 length equals 16 residues. Per germline, CDR1 MNHNS and CDR2 SASEGT. The CDR3 DNA is TGTGCCAGCAGTGAATCCCCTCGACTAGTCCAAGAGACCCAGTACTTC. This gives the protein CASSESPRLVQETQYF.

The chain has TRBV30 and TRBJ2-3, with D perhaps matching TRBD1 (5 bases). Trimming took 4 bases from V and 2 from J, leaving 16 bases between them. From germline, CDR1 is GTSNPN and CDR2 SVGIG (reference sequence). The CDR3 covers 15 residues. The CDR3 loop reads CAWTLGQSDTDTQYF. In DNA, the CDR3 is TGTGCCTGGACCCTGGGGCAGAGCGACACAGATACGCAGTATTTT.

The genes are TRBV7-6 and TRBJ1-2; TRBD1 matches 9 bases. Germline CDR1 and CDR2: SGHVS and FNYEAQ. CDR3 length: 17 residues. V trimming: 1 base; J trimming: 5 bases; junction bases outside the gene matches: 11. CDR3 loop: CASSLVGTGRGKYGYTF. In nucleotides, the CDR3 is TGTGCCAGCAGCTTAGTAGGGACAGGGAGGGGGAAATATGGCTACACCTTC.

The J gene is TRBJ2-1, the V gene TRBV9, with 12 positions matching TRBD2. Germline-derived CDR1 and CDR2 are SGDLS and YYNGEE. The junction had 5 bases not matched to a gene; V was cut back by 7 bases and J by 6 bases. There are 14 residues in the CDR3. The CDR3 region has the DNA TGTGCCAGCTCCGGGACTAGCGGGCTCAATGAGCAGTTCTTC. This codes for CASSGTSGLNEQFF.

This clone was recorded once. This chain links TRBV28 with TRBJ1-5, with 7 bases that match TRBD1. Trimming cost V 8 bases and J 5 bases; bases outside gene matches: 6. The V gene's germline CDR1 is MDHEN and CDR2 SYDVKM. CDR3 length: 13 residues. This chain's CDR3 is CASRGDRDQPQHF. Here the CDR3 DNA reads TGTGCCAGCCGGGGAGACAGGGATCAGCCCCAGCATTTT. Supplemented by reference TRBV28 and TRBJ1-5, the full variable domain reads DVKVTQSSRYLVKRTGEKVFLECVQDMDHENMFWYRQDPGLGLRLIYFSYDVKMKEKGDIPEGYSVSREKKERFSLILESASTNQTSMYLCASRGDRDQPQHFGDGTRLSIL.

This sequence joins TRBV30 and TRBJ1-4; TRBD1 is a possible D gene (5 bases). Germline-derived CDR1 and CDR2 are GTSNPN and SVGIG (reference sequence). V gave up 2 bases and J gave up 6 bases, with 13 bases separating them. The CDR3 length is 14 residues. CDR3 sequence reads: CAWSMDGGYEKLFF. CDR3 nucleotides: TGTGCCTGGAGTATGGACGGGGGATATGAAAAACTGTTTTTT.

The chain has TRBV6-5 and TRBJ1-2; D remains ambiguous. Germline V gene data show CDR1 as MNHEY and CDR2 as SVGAGI. The CDR3 is made up of 13 amino acids. The V and J ends lost 9 bases and 2 bases respectively, with 13 bases between them. This chain's CDR3 is CASTLDGNYGYTF. In nucleotides, the CDR3 is TGTGCCAGTACTTTAGACGGGAACTATGGCTACACCTTC.

The chain has TRBV10-2 and TRBJ2-1; 7 bases fit TRBD2. The V gene end was trimmed by 4 bases and the J gene end by 8 bases; junction bases not matched to a gene: 29. Germline assignment: CDR1 WSHSY and CDR2 SAAADI. This CDR3 has 21 residues. CDR3 bases: TGCGCCAGCAGTGTCGCGGGAGACCTTAAATTCCACAGTCCACCAGCAGATGAGCAGTTCTTC. Translating it yields CASSVAGDLKFHSPPADEQFF.

The genes are TRBV19 and TRBJ2-1; 10 bases match TRBD1. CDR1 is LNHDA and CDR2 is SQIVND in the germline V gene (reference sequence). Unmatched junction bases numbered 13, after V lost 9 bases and J lost 11 bases. This CDR3 spans 14 amino acids. CDR3 protein: CASSSGTGVTQQFF. In nucleotides, the CDR3 is TGTGCCAGCTCCTCCGGGACAGGGGTCACCCAGCAGTTCTTC.

This chain uses TRBV5-1 with TRBJ1-4; D might be TRBD1 (5 bases). The CDR3 loop spans 14 amino acids. CDR1 is SGHRS and CDR2 is YFSETQ in the germline V gene. V was shortened by 0 bases and J by 8 bases, with 11 bases between the two germline ends. The CDR3 DNA reads as TGCGCCAGCAGCTTGGCGGGGGAGGGGGAAAAACTGTTTTTT. Its translation: CASSLAGEGEKLFF.

This chain joins TRBV19 and TRBJ1-1; tentative D call: TRBD1 (5 bases). V was clipped by 1 base and J by 5 bases, with 11 bases between them. The CDR3 length is 14 residues. Germline CDR1 reads LNHDA; CDR2 reads SQIVND (reference sequence). The CDR3 DNA reads as TGTGCCAGTAGTATAGGGATGGGGGGAACTGAAGCTTTCTTT. Amino acids: CASSIGMGGTEAFF.

The J gene is TRBJ2-7, the V gene TRBV19, with D perhaps matching TRBD2 (5 bases). V was cut by 3 bases and J by 7 bases, with 13 bases left in between. The CDR3 contains 13 residues. The germline CDR1 and CDR2 sequences are LNHDA and SQIVND (reference sequence). The CDR3 DNA reads as TGTGCCAGTAGTATCGTCCGAGGGAGAGAGCAGTACTTC. It encodes CASSIVRGREQYF.

The rearrangement joins TRBV2 to TRBJ1-2; D is unresolved. V was cut by 7 bases and J by 7 bases, with 16 bases left in between. The CDR3 has 13 residues. CDR1 is SNHLY and CDR2 is FYNNEI in the germline V gene. The CDR3 nucleotides read TGTGCCAGCACCCAAGGGAGACGCGGTGGCTACACCTTC. Translated, it gives CASTQGRRGGYTF.

The V call is TRBV13, the J call TRBJ2-7; TRBD2 is a possible D gene (6 bases). Germline CDR1 reads PRHDT; CDR2 reads FYEKMQ (reference sequence). V shed 5 bases and J shed 4 bases, with 9 bases lying between them. CDR3 length: 12 residues. CDR3 region: CASSATRYEQYF. CDR3 DNA: TGTGCCAGCAGCGCGACTAGATACGAGCAGTACTTC.

The chain is built from TRBV6-5 and TRBJ2-3, with D uncertain. V was clipped by 4 bases and J by 3 bases, with 11 bases between them. Germline-derived CDR1 and CDR2 are MNHEY and SVGAGI. The CDR3 is made up of 14 amino acids. The CDR3 region has the DNA TGTGCCAGCAGTTCCAGACGGGTTACAGATACGCAGTATTTT. Its translation: CASSSRRVTDTQYF.

The V gene is TRBV6-5, the J gene TRBJ2-7; 7 bases line up with TRBD1. The J call may be incorrect, as the DNA end agrees better with TRBJ2-1. Germline CDR1 and CDR2: MNHEY and SVGAGI. The CDR3 runs 16 residues. CDR3 nucleotides: TGTGCCAGCAGTTTCGACGGAACAGGGGTAAACAATGAGCAGTTCTTC. This translates into CASSFDGTGVNNEQFF.

V is TRBV13 and J is TRBJ1-1, with 7 bases fitting TRBD1. The V gene end was trimmed by 5 bases and the J gene end by 5 bases; junction bases not matched to a gene: 14. In germline, CDR1 is PRHDT, CDR2 FYEKMQ (reference sequence). CDR3 size: 16 residues. CDR3 loop: CASSPSGERGHTEAFF. The CDR3 nucleotides read TGTGCCAGCAGCCCCAGCGGCGAAAGGGGGCATACTGAAGCTTTCTTT.

The genes are TRBV19 and TRBJ2-5; 8 bases agree with TRBD2. Trimming took 3 bases from V and 5 from J; bases not matched to a gene: 8. Per germline, CDR1 LNHDA and CDR2 SQIVND (reference sequence). This CDR3 is built from 15 residues. The CDR3 coding sequence is TGTGCCAGTAGTATCTCAACGGGAGGGAGTGAGACCCAGTACTTC. Its translation: CASSISTGGSETQYF.

Concerning this clone: The sample carries other DNA sequences with the same CDR3. The chain combines TRBV19 with TRBJ1-1; no clear D. Germline V gene data show CDR1 as LNHDA and CDR2 as SQIVND (reference sequence). V was shortened by 3 bases and J by 1 base, with 6 bases between the two germline ends. The CDR3 totals 13 residues. The CDR3: CASSIGRNTEAFF. CDR3 sequence (DNA): TGTGCCAGTAGTATTGGGAGGAACACTGAAGCTTTCTTT.

The chain employs TRBV2 and TRBJ2-7, with 7 bases lining up with TRBD2. The CDR3 is 14 amino acids. V was pared by 6 bases and J by 6 bases, with 11 bases of the junction left unmatched. In germline, CDR1 is SNHLY, CDR2 FYNNEI. The CDR3 protein is CASSDTRLASEQYF. The CDR3 DNA is TGTGCCAGCAGCGATACGAGACTAGCAAGCGAGCAGTACTTC.

The chain combines TRBV4-1 with TRBJ1-1; 7 nucleotides match TRBD1. The CDR3 has 17 amino acids. Germline loops: CDR1 MGHRA, CDR2 YSYEKL. Unmatched junction bases numbered 7, after V lost 0 bases and J lost 0 bases. Written as DNA, the CDR3 is TGCGCCAGCAGCCAAGAGGCACAGGGGCTTATGAACACTGAAGCTTTCTTT. It translates to CASSQEAQGLMNTEAFF.

This sequence joins TRBV20-1 and TRBJ1-1; no reliable D call. Trimming took 4 bases from V and 8 from J, leaving 11 bases between them. Germline CDR1 and CDR2: DFQATT and SNEGSKA (reference sequence). The CDR3 length is 11 residues. The CDR3, as DNA: TGCAGTGCTAAATGGACTGACGAAGCTTTCTTT. It yields the protein CSAKWTDEAFF.

The chain uses TRBV6-5 and TRBJ1-1; D is perhaps TRBD1 (6 bases). V shed 6 bases and J shed 0 bases, with 11 bases lying between them. The germline V gene encodes CDR1 MNHEY and CDR2 SVGAGI. This CDR3 spans 14 amino acids. This CDR3 is CASRNGQLNTEAFF. As DNA, the CDR3 is TGTGCCAGCAGGAATGGACAGTTGAACACTGAAGCTTTCTTT.

This chain uses TRBV6-1 with TRBJ1-3, with D maybe TRBD1 (5 bases). V was trimmed by 0 bases and J by 3 bases, leaving 9 bases between them. Per the germline V gene, CDR1 is MNHNS and CDR2 is SASEGT. The length of the CDR3 is 15 residues. DNA of the CDR3: TGTGCCAGCAGTGAAGCGCGAAGGGGTGGAAACACCATATATTTT. The encoded protein is CASSEARRGGNTIYF.